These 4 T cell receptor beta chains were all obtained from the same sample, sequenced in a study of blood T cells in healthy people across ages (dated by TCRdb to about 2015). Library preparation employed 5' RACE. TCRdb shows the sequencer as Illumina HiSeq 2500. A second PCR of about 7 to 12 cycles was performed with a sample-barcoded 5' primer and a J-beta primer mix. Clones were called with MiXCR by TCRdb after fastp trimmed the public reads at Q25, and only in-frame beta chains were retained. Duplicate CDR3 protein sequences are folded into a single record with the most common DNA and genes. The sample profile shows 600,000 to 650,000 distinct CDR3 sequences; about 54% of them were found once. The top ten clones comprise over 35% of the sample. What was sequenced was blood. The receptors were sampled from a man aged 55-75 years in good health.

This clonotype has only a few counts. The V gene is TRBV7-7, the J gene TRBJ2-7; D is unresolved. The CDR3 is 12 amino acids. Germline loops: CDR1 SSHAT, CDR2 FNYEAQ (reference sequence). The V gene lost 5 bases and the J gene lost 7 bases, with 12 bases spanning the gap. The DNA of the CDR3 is TGTGCCAGCAGCCACGGGTCCGGGGAGCAGTACTTC. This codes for CASSHGSGEQYF.

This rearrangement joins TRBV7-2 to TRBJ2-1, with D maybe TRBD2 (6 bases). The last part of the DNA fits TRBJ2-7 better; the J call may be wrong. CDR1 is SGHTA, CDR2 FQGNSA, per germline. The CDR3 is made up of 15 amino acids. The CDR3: CASSPRLGPGPEQYF. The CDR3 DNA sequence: TGTGCCAGCAGCCCCAGACTAGGTCCGGGTCCTGAGCAGTACTTC.

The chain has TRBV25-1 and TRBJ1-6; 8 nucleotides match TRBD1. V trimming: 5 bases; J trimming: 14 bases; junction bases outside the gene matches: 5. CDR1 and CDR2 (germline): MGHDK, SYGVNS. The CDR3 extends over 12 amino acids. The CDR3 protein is CASSHRGVTLHF. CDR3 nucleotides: TGTGCCAGCAGTCACAGGGGGGTAACCCTCCACTTT.

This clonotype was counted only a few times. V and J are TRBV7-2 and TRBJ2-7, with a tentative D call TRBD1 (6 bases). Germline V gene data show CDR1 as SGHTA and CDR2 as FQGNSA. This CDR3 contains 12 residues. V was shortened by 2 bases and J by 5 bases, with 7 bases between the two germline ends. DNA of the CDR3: TGTGCCAGCAGCTTAAACAGGGACGAGCAGTACTTC. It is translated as CASSLNRDEQYF.